Below, 31 T cell receptor beta chains from the same sample are listed, as sequenced in a study of PD-L1 blockade in urothelial cancer. Using immunoSEQ multiplex PCR, the repertoire was profiled, and TCRdb retains in-frame clones only, with some absent. The sample holds roughly 95,000 clones; about nine tenths are singletons and the top ten take roughly 2%. Noted time point: pretreatment peripheral blood. Sequences were derived from PBMCs, sampled around atezolizumab (anti-PD-L1) treatment. The receptors were gathered from a man aged 60 to 69 with urothelial cancer.

V and J are TRBV9 and TRBJ2-7, with TRBD1 matching over 11 bases. V gave up 4 bases and J gave up 4 bases; unmatched junction bases: 4. Germline-derived CDR1 and CDR2 are SGDLS and YYNGEE. The CDR3 sequence is 14 residues long. The DNA of the CDR3 is TGTGCCAGCAGCCGGGGACAGGGGGGGTACGAGCAGTACTTC. Its protein is CASSRGQGGYEQYF.

The rearrangement uses TRBV11-3 and TRBJ2-3; TRBD2 matches 11 bases. CDR1 is SGHNT and CDR2 is YENEEA in the germline V gene. The CDR3 is made up of 15 amino acids. J lost 0 bases, V lost 6 bases, and 2 bases had no gene match. The CDR3 loop is CASSSGRASTDTQYF. The CDR3 DNA reads TGTGCCAGCAGTAGCGGGAGGGCGAGCACAGATACGCAGTATTTT.

V and J are TRBV2 and TRBJ2-3, with 7 bases that match TRBD2. Germline CDR1 SNHLY, CDR2 FYNNEI. V shed 10 bases, J shed 6 bases, and the junction held 10 bases outside the gene matches. The CDR3 loop spans 13 amino acids. CDR3 nucleotides: TGTGCCATCCTGAGCGGGGTAGGGGATACGCAGTATTTT. Amino acid sequence: CAILSGVGDTQYF.

The V call is TRBV11-2, the J call TRBJ2-7; 9 bases are shared with TRBD1. The CDR3 has 14 amino acids. Looked up from germline, CDR1 is SGHAT and CDR2 is FQNNGV. Trimming cost V 6 bases and J 2 bases; bases outside gene matches: 5. CDR3 residues: CASRPGQGPYEQYF. In DNA, the CDR3 is TGTGCCAGCAGACCGGGACAGGGCCCCTACGAGCAGTACTTC.

The chain joins TRBV15 to TRBJ2-3; 8 nucleotides match TRBD2. Losses at the gene ends were 1 base for V and 5 bases for J; bases not matched to a gene: 11. Germline CDR1 LNHNV, CDR2 YYDKDF (reference sequence). This CDR3 spans 17 amino acids. The CDR3 loop reads CATSRVGTSGSQDTQYF. In DNA, the CDR3 is TGTGCCACCAGCAGAGTAGGAACTAGCGGATCACAAGATACGCAGTATTTT.

The chain recombines TRBV4-3 with TRBJ1-1; 7 nucleotides agree with TRBD1. CDR1 LGHNA and CDR2 YSLEER come from the germline V gene. There are 15 residues in the CDR3. J gave up 4 bases and V 3 bases, and 8 bases lay outside the gene matches. The CDR3 region has the DNA TGCGCCAGCAGCCAGGGAACAGGGGATCTCACTGAAGCTTTCTTT. It is translated as CASSQGTGDLTEAFF.

The CDR3, as DNA: TGTGCCAGTAATAACGGACAGGGGGTGGAGACCCAGTACTTC. Amino acids: CASNNGQGVETQYF. This chain uses TRBV19 with TRBJ2-5; 10 nucleotides match TRBD1. Losses at the gene ends were 7 bases for V and 5 bases for J; bases not matched to a gene: 7. The CDR3 has 14 residues. CDR1 and CDR2 from the germline V gene are LNHDA and SQIVND (reference sequence).

This chain joins TRBV5-4 and TRBJ2-2, with TRBD2 identical over 12 bases. CDR3 size: 16 residues. With 4 bases clipped from V and 8 bases from J, the junction kept 9 bases outside the gene matches. Germline loops: CDR1 SGHNT, CDR2 YYREEE (reference sequence). The CDR3 here is CASSPIRTSGKGELFF. The CDR3 DNA follows: TGTGCCAGCAGCCCCATTCGGACTAGCGGGAAGGGGGAGCTGTTTTTT.

This chain links TRBV6-5 with TRBJ2-7, with 7 nucleotides matching TRBD1. CDR3 length: 13 residues. Germline loops: CDR1 MNHEY, CDR2 SVGAGI. The trim removed 6 bases at V and 3 bases at J, leaving 5 bases unmatched. Here the CDR3 reads CASRRGLDYEQYF. The CDR3 bases are TGTGCCAGCAGGAGGGGGCTAGACTACGAGCAGTACTTC.

This clone was counted only a few times. CDR3 sequence (DNA): TGTGCCAGCAGTCCGGCGGGACAGGGGATCCCTTTAGCTTTCTTT. Protein: CASSPAGQGIPLAFF. The chain couples TRBV28 to TRBJ1-1, with TRBD1 identical over 10 bases. The CDR3 sequence is 15 residues long. J gave up 10 bases and V 5 bases, and 13 bases lay outside the gene matches. Looked up from germline, CDR1 is MDHEN and CDR2 is SYDVKM.

The chain is built from TRBV4-2 and TRBJ2-7, with TRBD2 matching over 10 bases. The CDR3 spans 15 residues. The ends lost 1 base at V and 1 base at J; junction bases unmatched: 1. Per germline, CDR1 LGHNA and CDR2 YNFKEQ. CDR3 coding DNA: TGTGCCAGCAGCCAAGCTAGCGGGAGATCCTACGAGCAGTACTTC. It codes for CASSQASGRSYEQYF.

This chain connects TRBV5-6 to TRBJ2-4; TRBD2 might be the D (6 bases). CDR1 is SGHDT and CDR2 is YYEEEE in the germline V gene. CDR3 length equals 17 residues. Trimming removed 4 bases at V and 0 bases at J, with 17 bases between. DNA of the CDR3: TGTGCCAGCAGCGCACAAAGGAGGGATCTAGCCAAAAACATTCAGTACTTC. Translating gives CASSAQRRDLAKNIQYF.

The chain employs TRBV9 and TRBJ1-6, with 9 bases identical to TRBD1. J lost 7 bases, V lost 0 bases, and 2 bases had no gene match. CDR3 length: 15 amino acids. Germline CDR1 reads SGDLS; CDR2 reads YYNGEE. CDR3 bases: TGTGCCAGCAGCGTAGGGGACAGGGTAAATTCACCCCTCCACTTT. Protein sequence: CASSVGDRVNSPLHF. The complete variable domain, with remaining parts taken from reference TRBV9 and TRBJ1-6, reads DSGVTQTPKHLITATGQRVTLRCSPRSGDLSVYWYQQSLDQGLQFLIQYYNGEERAKGNILERFSAQQFPDLHSELNLSSLELGDSALYFCASSVGDRVNSPLHFGNGTRLTVT.

The chain recombines TRBV19 with TRBJ1-2; TRBD1 matches 7 bases. Germline V gene lookup returns CDR1 LNHDA and CDR2 SQIVND (reference sequence). J gave up 3 bases and V 6 bases, and 10 bases lay outside the gene matches. The CDR3 consists of 15 residues. The CDR3 spells CASSPRDSLYYGYTF. The CDR3 DNA follows: TGTGCCAGTAGCCCCCGGGACAGCCTGTACTATGGCTACACCTTC.

This clone was seen more than once but under ten times. V is TRBV19 and J is TRBJ1-2; no firm D call. The CDR3 has 12 amino acids. Per germline, CDR1 LNHDA and CDR2 SQIVND (reference sequence). The V gene lost 4 bases and the J gene lost 3 bases, with 6 bases spanning the gap. The CDR3, as DNA: TGTGCCAGTAGTAGACGGGACTATGGCTACACCTTC. It translates to CASSRRDYGYTF.

This clone was seen a handful of times. This chain connects TRBV14 to TRBJ2-2; no reliable D call. The CDR3 is 15 amino acids. CDR1 is SGHDN and CDR2 is FVKESK in the germline V gene. The V gene lost 1 base and the J gene lost 5 bases, with 11 bases spanning the gap. The CDR3 DNA sequence: TGTGCCAGCAGCCAAGTTTCAGGCTATACCGGGGAGCTGTTTTTT. This gives the protein CASSQVSGYTGELFF. The full variable domain, its missing parts supplied by reference TRBV14 and TRBJ2-2, is EAGVTQFPSHSVIEKGQTVTLRCDPISGHDNLYWYRRVMGKEIKFLLHFVKESKQDESGMPNNRFLAERTGGTYSTLKVQPAELEDSGVYFCASSQVSGYTGELFFGEGSRLTVL.

Regarding this clone: An end of the junction differs from the germline gene, which may be a read error. The CDR3 DNA reads as TGTGCCAGCAGCGGAAACACCGGGGAGCTATTTTTT. Amino acids: CASSGNTGELFF. The chain is built from TRBV9 and TRBJ2-2, with a possible D match to TRBD2 (5 bases). The germline V gene encodes CDR1 SGDLS and CDR2 YYNGEE. CDR3 length equals 12 residues.

This CDR3 reads CASSPASYSYEQYF. The DNA for the CDR3 is TGTGCCAGCTCACCCGCATCCTACTCCTACGAGCAGTACTTC. The V gene is TRBV18, the J gene TRBJ2-7; D not certain. The CDR3 is 14 amino acids. Trimming stripped 3 bases from V and 0 bases from J, with 9 bases between. Germline V gene sequence: CDR1 KGHSH, CDR2 LQKENI.

The CDR3 bases are TGTGCCAGCAGTGCACCACAGGGTCGCACTAATGAAAAACTGTTTTTT. This encodes CASSAPQGRTNEKLFF. The chain couples TRBV6-6 to TRBJ1-4; maybe TRBD1 (6 bases). V was shortened by 5 bases and J by 2 bases, with 15 bases between the two germline ends. The CDR3 covers 16 residues. Germline values: CDR1 MNHNY, CDR2 SVGAGI (reference sequence).

This CDR3 reads CASSESAASSYNEQFF. The CDR3 DNA reads TGTGCCAGCAGTGAGTCTGCGGCAAGCTCCTACAATGAGCAGTTCTTC. The rearrangement links TRBV6-4 to TRBJ2-1; D unclear. Germline CDR1 and CDR2: MRHNA and SNTAGT. The CDR3 is 16 amino acids. Trimming pared 3 bases from V and 0 bases from J, leaving 12 bases between.

This clone was seen only once. This chain links TRBV5-1 with TRBJ2-2, with 8 positions matching TRBD2. After removal of 5 bases from V and 0 bases from J, the junction contained 12 bases not matched to a gene. CDR3 length: 18 amino acids. Germline assignment: CDR1 SGHRS and CDR2 YFSETQ. The CDR3 nucleotides read TGCGCCAGCAGTACCGGGGTAGCGGGGATTACGAACACCGGGGAGCTGTTTTTT. This codes for CASSTGVAGITNTGELFF.

This clone came up a few times. V gene TRBV28 combines with J gene TRBJ2-7; 8 bases fit TRBD1. Germline CDR1 MDHEN, CDR2 SYDVKM. J gave up 5 bases and V 5 bases, and 5 bases lay outside the gene matches. The CDR3 covers 13 residues. Here the CDR3 reads CASSARGPHEQYF. As DNA, the CDR3 is TGTGCCAGCAGTGCCAGGGGGCCACACGAGCAGTACTTC.

The rearrangement links TRBV5-1 to TRBJ2-7, with 9 bases matching TRBD2. The CDR3 runs to 13 residues. V was pared by 5 bases and J by 3 bases, with 3 bases of the junction left unmatched. Looked up from germline, CDR1 is SGHRS and CDR2 is YFSETQ. CDR3 loop: CASRASGIYEQYF. CDR3 sequence (DNA): TGCGCCAGCAGGGCTAGCGGGATCTACGAGCAGTACTTC.

This clone was detected only once. The chain joins TRBV15 to TRBJ1-5; D gene ambiguous. The ends were cut back, 1 base at V and 9 bases at J, with 7 bases in the middle. Germline CDR1 reads LNHNV; CDR2 reads YYDKDF (reference sequence). This CDR3 contains 12 residues. CDR3 sequence: CATSRGRPPQHF. The CDR3 nucleotides read TGTGCCACCAGCAGAGGTCGTCCGCCCCAGCATTTT.

V and J are TRBV5-1 and TRBJ2-7; 11 nucleotides agree with TRBD1. This CDR3 is 15 amino acids long. Unmatched junction bases numbered 3, after V lost 1 base and J lost 3 bases. Per germline, CDR1 SGHRS and CDR2 YFSETQ. The CDR3 coding sequence is TGCGCCAGCAGCTTGCAGGGGACAGGGGGCTACGAGCAGTACTTC. This sequence encodes CASSLQGTGGYEQYF.

This chain connects TRBV5-4 to TRBJ2-3; 8 bases line up with TRBD1. CDR1 and CDR2 (germline): SGHNT, YYREEE (reference sequence). This CDR3 comprises 15 residues. With V trimmed by 5 bases and J by 2 bases, 7 bases remained unmatched. The CDR3 region has the DNA TGTGCCAGCAGATCGGACAGGGCCCCCACAGATACGCAGTATTTT. Its translation: CASRSDRAPTDTQYF.

This chain connects TRBV29-1 to TRBJ2-3; D is perhaps TRBD2 (6 bases). Trimming removed 7 bases from V and 2 bases from J, with 25 bases in between. The CDR3 covers 17 residues. Germline CDR1 reads SQVTM; CDR2 reads ANQGSEA. The CDR3: CSALGDFQKYSTDTQYF. CDR3 DNA sequence: TGCAGCGCCCTAGGGGACTTCCAAAAATACTCCACAGATACGCAGTATTTT.

In this sample, this clone turned up once. The chain couples TRBV13 to TRBJ1-5; D is unresolved. The ends were cut back, 4 bases at V and 0 bases at J, with 10 bases in the middle. The CDR3 totals 15 residues. Germline lookup yields CDR1 PRHDT and CDR2 FYEKMQ (reference sequence). The CDR3 nucleotides are TGTGCCAGCAGCTCCCGGCAGGATAGCAATCAGCCCCAGCATTTT. It encodes CASSSRQDSNQPQHF.

The chain has TRBV7-3 and TRBJ2-3, with TRBD2 matching over 9 bases. The junction had 9 bases not matched to a gene; V was cut back by 5 bases and J by 6 bases. The CDR3 runs to 15 residues. CDR1 is SGHTA and CDR2 is FQGTGA in the germline V gene. This chain's CDR3 is CASSPMGGGADTQYF. The CDR3 DNA sequence: TGTGCCAGCAGCCCCATGGGCGGGGGGGCCGATACGCAGTATTTT.

This clone was seen once. This chain uses TRBV7-8 with TRBJ1-2; TRBD1 is a possible D gene (5 bases). From germline, CDR1 is SGHVS and CDR2 FQNEAQ. The V gene lost 0 bases and the J gene lost 8 bases, with 13 bases spanning the gap. This CDR3 has 14 residues. The DNA for the CDR3 is TGTGCCAGCAGCTTAGCCGGGTCAGGGCGCGGCTACACCTTC. The encoded protein is CASSLAGSGRGYTF.

This clone was picked up one time. The rearrangement uses TRBV9 and TRBJ2-6; D remains ambiguous. Germline V gene lookup returns CDR1 SGDLS and CDR2 YYNGEE. V lost 3 bases to trimming and J lost 0 bases, with 7 bases between them. The CDR3 spans 15 residues. CDR3 loop: CASSGGYSGANVLTF. In nucleotides, the CDR3 is TGTGCCAGCAGCGGCGGCTACTCTGGGGCCAACGTCCTGACTTTC. Full variable domain (remainder filled in from reference TRBV9 and TRBJ2-6): DSGVTQTPKHLITATGQRVTLRCSPRSGDLSVYWYQQSLDQGLQFLIQYYNGEERAKGNILERFSAQQFPDLHSELNLSSLELGDSALYFCASSGGYSGANVLTFGAGSRLTVL.